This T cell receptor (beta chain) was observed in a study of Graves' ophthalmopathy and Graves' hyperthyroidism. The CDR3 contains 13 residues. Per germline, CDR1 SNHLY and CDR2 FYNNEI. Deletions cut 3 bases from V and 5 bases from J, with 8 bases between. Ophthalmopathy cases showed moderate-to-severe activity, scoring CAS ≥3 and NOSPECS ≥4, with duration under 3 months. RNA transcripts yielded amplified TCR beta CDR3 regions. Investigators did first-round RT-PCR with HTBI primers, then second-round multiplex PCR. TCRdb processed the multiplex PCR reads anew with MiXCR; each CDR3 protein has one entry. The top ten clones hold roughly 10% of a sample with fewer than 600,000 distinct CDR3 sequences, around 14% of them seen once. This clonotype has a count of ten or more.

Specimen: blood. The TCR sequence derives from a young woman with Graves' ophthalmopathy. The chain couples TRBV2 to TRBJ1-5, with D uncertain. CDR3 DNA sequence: TGTGCCAGCAGTGACGAGGCGGATCAGCCCCAGCATTTT. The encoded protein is CASSDEADQPQHF.